These 29 T cell receptor beta chains came from one sample sequenced in a study of cytomegalovirus exposure and HLA in healthy donors. Amplification used 60 Vbeta primers and 13 Jbeta primers. Sequencing used immunoSEQ multiplex PCR; TCRdb keeps in-frame clones, though not all of them. The sample contains more than 150,000 clones, roughly 80% of which appear only once. The source material was PBMCs. The receptors were gathered from a man aged 50-60 years in good health and CMV-seropositive.

The rearrangement uses TRBV10-2 and TRBJ2-2; TRBD2 aligns across 11 bases. Losses at the gene ends were 10 bases for V and 4 bases for J; bases not matched to a gene: 8. The CDR3 spans 15 residues. Germline V gene lookup returns CDR1 WSHSY and CDR2 SAAADI. The CDR3 loop reads CATKTSGGLTGELFF. The CDR3 coding sequence is TGCGCCACCAAAACTAGCGGGGGCCTCACCGGGGAGCTGTTTTTT.

The chain carries TRBV23-1 and TRBJ1-2; D is uncertain. Being an ORF, TRBV23-1 has a function that is uncertain. Between the trimmed V and J ends, which lost 1 base and 4 bases, there was a span of 10 bases. CDR3 length: 14 amino acids. CDR3 residues: CASSQFGLAYGYTF. Written as DNA, the CDR3 is TGCGCCAGCAGTCAATTTGGCTTGGCCTATGGCTACACCTTC.

This chain joins TRBV28 and TRBJ1-2, with 8 bases matching TRBD1. The CDR3 covers 16 residues. Trimming at V came to 6 bases and at J to 0 bases, leaving 9 bases not matched to a gene. CDR1 is MDHEN and CDR2 is SYDVKM in the germline V gene. CDR3 nucleotides: TGTGCCAGCAGCTCAGGACAGGGTCGACCTAACTATGGCTACACCTTC. Translation gives CASSSGQGRPNYGYTF.

The chain joins TRBV6-5 to TRBJ2-1; 7 bases align to TRBD2. The trim removed 6 bases at V and 9 bases at J, leaving 11 bases unmatched. Germline loops: CDR1 MNHEY, CDR2 SVGAGI. The CDR3 length is 14 residues. The CDR3 nucleotides read TGTGCCAGCAGCACTAGCGAGTTGGCGGGTGAGCAGTTCTTC. Amino acids: CASSTSELAGEQFF.

V usage is TRBV5-1 and J usage is TRBJ2-6, with D perhaps TRBD1 (7 bases). Germline CDR1 is SGHRS and CDR2 is YFSETQ. The CDR3 consists of 17 residues. Trimming removed 1 base from V and 0 bases from J, with 11 bases in between. The CDR3 nucleotides are TGCGCCAGCAGCTTGTCAGGGGGGAACTCTGGGGCCAACGTCCTGACTTTC. As protein: CASSLSGGNSGANVLTF. The whole variable domain, filled in from reference TRBV5-1 and TRBJ2-6, reads KAGVTQTPRYLIKTRGQQVTLSCSPISGHRSVSWYQQTPGQGLQFLFEYFSETQRNKGNFPGRFSGRQFSNSRSEMNVSTLELGDSALYLCASSLSGGNSGANVLTFGAGSRLTVL.

The chain is built from TRBV7-2 and TRBJ1-1, with D maybe TRBD1 (5 bases). This CDR3 region has 15 residues. V lost 5 bases, J lost 5 bases, and 18 bases lay in between. CDR1 is SGHTA and CDR2 is FQGNSA in the germline V gene. CDR3 coding DNA: TGTGCCAGCAGCGGACCACAGGTTAAAGGGACTGAAGCTTTCTTT. Translated: CASSGPQVKGTEAFF.

CDR3 coding DNA: TGTGCCTGGAGTGTAGGAGATAGGGAGACCCAGTACTTC. Encoded protein: CAWSVGDRETQYF. The V and J genes are TRBV30 and TRBJ2-5; D not resolved. The CDR3 consists of 13 residues. Per germline, CDR1 GTSNPN and CDR2 SVGIG (reference sequence). The V gene lost 0 bases and the J gene lost 5 bases, with 10 bases spanning the gap.

A few counts support this clone. Other DNA sequences in this specimen translate into the identical CDR3. The chain combines TRBV5-5 with TRBJ2-5, with D perhaps matching TRBD1 (5 bases). CDR1 and CDR2 from the germline V gene are SGHKS and YYEKEE (reference sequence). This CDR3 has 13 residues. Trimming stripped 2 bases from V and 5 bases from J, with 10 bases between. The CDR3 region has the DNA TGTGCCAGCAGCTTTGAAGGGGCGGAGACCCAGTACTTC. It specifies CASSFEGAETQYF.

The chain joins TRBV27 to TRBJ2-2; possibly TRBD1 for D (5 bases). This CDR3 is 18 amino acids long. The germline V and J ends were trimmed by 4 bases and 0 bases, with 18 bases remaining between them. Germline CDR1 and CDR2: MNHEY and SMNVEV (reference sequence). CDR3 DNA sequence: TGTGCCAGCAGTTCCCTCAGTTGGGGCCCTGCGAACACCGGGGAGCTGTTTTTT. It is translated as CASSSLSWGPANTGELFF.

V and J are TRBV6-6 and TRBJ2-7; possibly TRBD2 for D (5 bases). Germline lookup yields CDR1 MNHNY and CDR2 SVGAGI (reference sequence). V was trimmed by 6 bases and J by 7 bases, leaving 19 bases between them. The length of the CDR3 is 14 residues. CDR3 coding DNA: TGTGCCAGCAGCACCGGCCCAACGGGCGGGGAGCAGTACTTC. This gives the protein CASSTGPTGGEQYF.

The rearrangement joins TRBV15 to TRBJ1-4, with TRBD1 matching over 8 bases. V lost 3 bases, J lost 6 bases, and 12 bases stayed unmatched. The CDR3 is made up of 17 amino acids. Germline assignment: CDR1 LNHNV and CDR2 YYDKDF (reference sequence). The CDR3, as DNA: TGTGCCACCAGCAGGCGGGGGTTGGACAGGGAGGATGAAAAACTGTTTTTT. Translation gives CATSRRGLDREDEKLFF.

The sample holds a few counts of this clone. A junction boundary mismatches the germline segment, possibly from a read error. V is TRBV2 and J is TRBJ1-5; TRBD1 is a possible D gene (5 bases). The CDR3 is made up of 15 amino acids. Germline CDR1 SNHLY, CDR2 FYNNEI. The CDR3 DNA reads as TGTGCCAGCAGTACCCAGTGGGGGGTCAATCAACCCCAGCATTTT. Amino acid sequence: CASSTQWGVNQPQHF.

Here the CDR3 reads CASSTPGGRSGWYF. DNA for the CDR3: TGCGCCAGCAGCACCCCTGGCGGGAGGTCCGGGTGGTACTTC. The chain carries TRBV5-1 and TRBJ2-7; TRBD2 matches at 8 bases. This CDR3 is built from 14 residues. V dropped 4 bases and J dropped 12; count of bases not matched to a gene: 15. Germline CDR1 is SGHRS and CDR2 is YFSETQ.

This chain links TRBV6-5 with TRBJ1-2, with 10 positions matching TRBD1. V dropped 10 bases and J dropped 3; count of bases not matched to a gene: 5. The length of the CDR3 is 13 residues. Germline V lookup: CDR1 MNHEY, CDR2 SVGAGI. The CDR3 is CATRTGGYYGYTF. The CDR3 nucleotides read TGTGCCACAAGGACAGGGGGGTACTATGGCTACACCTTC.

V usage is TRBV18 and J usage is TRBJ2-1, with D perhaps matching TRBD2 (5 bases). Germline V gene lookup returns CDR1 KGHSH and CDR2 LQKENI. Trimming removed 3 bases from V and 7 bases from J, with 13 bases in between. The CDR3 totals 14 residues. CDR3 bases: TGTGCCAGCTCACCCATCACTAGGAAAAATGAGCAGTTCTTC. Protein product: CASSPITRKNEQFF.

This clone occurred a few times. The CDR3 is CASGETNGEQYF. The DNA of the CDR3 is TGTGCCAGCGGGGAGACAAATGGGGAGCAGTACTTC. The rearrangement uses TRBV6-1 and TRBJ2-7; possible D gene TRBD2, 5 bases. The CDR3 consists of 12 residues. Germline values: CDR1 MNHNS, CDR2 SASEGT. The ends were cut back, 8 bases at V and 7 bases at J, with 15 bases in the middle.

This rearrangement joins TRBV7-9 to TRBJ2-7; 8 bases agree with TRBD1. J lost 3 bases, V lost 5 bases, and 9 bases had no gene match. CDR1 is SEHNR and CDR2 is FQNEAQ in the germline V gene (reference sequence). This CDR3 is 15 amino acids long. The CDR3 reads CASSPIDRGSYEQYF. CDR3 coding DNA: TGTGCCAGCAGCCCCATCGACAGGGGTAGCTACGAGCAGTACTTC. The full variable domain, with the rest looked up from reference TRBV7-9 and TRBJ2-7, is DTGVSQNPRHKITKRGQNVTFRCDPISEHNRLYWYRQTLGQGPEFLTYFQNEAQLEKSRLLSDRFSAERPKGSFSTLEIQRTEQGDSAMYLCASSPIDRGSYEQYFGPGTRLTVT.

The gene calls are TRBV27 and TRBJ1-2, with 7 bases aligning to TRBD1. The CDR3 length is 14 residues. V trimming: 4 bases; J trimming: 0 bases; junction bases outside the gene matches: 2. Per the germline V gene, CDR1 is MNHEY and CDR2 is SMNVEV (reference sequence). The CDR3 sequence is CASSSDRSNYGYTF. The CDR3 DNA reads TGTGCCAGCAGTTCGGACAGGTCTAACTATGGCTACACCTTC.

This clone has more than one count but fewer than ten. The chain couples TRBV4-3 to TRBJ2-3, with D perhaps matching TRBD2 (6 bases). CDR3 length: 15 amino acids. The germline CDR1 and CDR2 sequences are LGHNA and YSLEER. Trimming shortened V by 1 base and J by 5 bases, and 13 bases separated the two germline ends. The CDR3 is CASSQGGVEGDTQYF. CDR3 in DNA: TGCGCCAGCAGCCAAGGGGGGGTAGAGGGAGATACGCAGTATTTT.

This chain connects TRBV2 to TRBJ1-2; a possible D gene is TRBD1 (5 bases). The CDR3 contains 12 residues. Germline CDR1 and CDR2: SNHLY and FYNNEI. V was trimmed by 4 bases and J by 3 bases, leaving 6 bases between them. The CDR3 DNA reads TGTGCCAGCAGTGGACAGTACTATGGCTACACCTTC. Its translation: CASSGQYYGYTF. The full variable domain, its missing parts supplied by reference TRBV2 and TRBJ1-2, is EPEVTQTPSHQVTQMGQEVILRCVPISNHLYFYWYRQILGQKVEFLVSFYNNEISEKSEIFDDQFSVERPDGSNFTLKIRSTKLEDSAMYFCASSGQYYGYTFGSGTRLTVV.

J is TRBJ1-1 and V is TRBV6-5, with 8 bases fitting TRBD1. The CDR3 runs 15 residues. The germline V gene has CDR1 MNHEY and CDR2 SVGAGI. J lost 4 bases, V lost 4 bases, and 8 bases had no gene match. CDR3 nucleotide sequence: TGTGCCAGCAGTTCCAGGGGGCAAAGGGGCACTGAAGCTTTCTTT. This translates into CASSSRGQRGTEAFF.

The V gene is TRBV7-8, the J gene TRBJ2-3, with 7 bases identical to TRBD1. Germline V lookup: CDR1 SGHVS, CDR2 FQNEAQ. This CDR3 is built from 16 residues. With 5 bases clipped from V and 7 bases from J, the junction kept 15 bases outside the gene matches. In nucleotides, the CDR3 is TGTGCCAGCAGCCCCAGGGGACAGTTCGGACGGAATACGCAGTATTTT. Its translation: CASSPRGQFGRNTQYF.

To note about this clone: A read error may produce the germline difference seen at one junction end. This rearrangement joins TRBV30 to TRBJ2-7; a possible D gene is TRBD1 (6 bases). The CDR3 contains 9 residues. CDR1 is GTSNPN and CDR2 is SVGIG in the germline V gene (reference sequence). In DNA form, the CDR3 reads TGTGCCTGGAGTGTGTCAGGGGATTTC. It codes for CAWSVSGDF.

The rearrangement joins TRBV9 to TRBJ2-3, with TRBD1 matching over 7 bases. Germline lookup yields CDR1 SGDLS and CDR2 YYNGEE. This CDR3 is built from 15 residues. V lost 4 bases, J lost 6 bases, and 11 bases stayed unmatched. CDR3 region: CASSLTGLVGDTQYF. CDR3 sequence (DNA): TGTGCCAGCAGCTTGACAGGGCTTGTTGGGGATACGCAGTATTTT.

This chain joins TRBV7-2 and TRBJ2-7, with TRBD2 matching 9 bases. With V trimmed by 1 base and J by 2 bases, 3 bases remained unmatched. This CDR3 region has 15 residues. CDR1 and CDR2 from the germline V gene are SGHTA and FQGNSA. The CDR3 here is CASSLGSSGAYEQYF. The CDR3 bases are TGTGCCAGCAGCTTAGGGTCTAGCGGGGCCTACGAGCAGTACTTC.

The rearrangement joins TRBV29-1 to TRBJ1-2, with D perhaps matching TRBD1 (6 bases). The CDR3 contains 13 residues. V lost 4 bases and J lost 2, with 11 bases in between. Germline values: CDR1 SQVTM, CDR2 ANQGSEA. The CDR3 protein is CSVVTGNNYGYTF. Here the CDR3 DNA reads TGCAGCGTTGTAACAGGGAACAACTATGGCTACACCTTC.

The genes are TRBV9 and TRBJ2-4; 7 bases fit TRBD2. Germline values: CDR1 SGDLS, CDR2 YYNGEE. J was trimmed by 1 base and V by 4 bases; bases with no gene match: 17. This CDR3 contains 19 residues. The CDR3 sequence: CASSPHGTTSGMAKNIQYF. For the CDR3, the DNA is TGTGCCAGCAGCCCTCACGGGACTACCTCAGGGATGGCCAAAAACATTCAGTACTTC.

CDR3 in amino acids: CASSLETAGEQYF. CDR3 DNA: TGTGCCAGCAGTCTGGAGACAGCGGGGGAGCAGTACTTC. V usage is TRBV2 and J usage is TRBJ2-7, with TRBD2 matching over 7 bases. The germline V gene has CDR1 SNHLY and CDR2 FYNNEI. CDR3 size: 13 residues. V was pared by 5 bases and J by 7 bases, with 8 bases of the junction left unmatched.

The chain is built from TRBV19 and TRBJ2-1; D may be TRBD2 (5 bases). Between the trimmed V and J ends, which lost 4 bases and 0 bases, there was a span of 7 bases. The CDR3 loop spans 14 amino acids. Germline V gives CDR1 LNHDA, CDR2 SQIVND (reference sequence). CDR3: CASSKGSSYNEQFF. The CDR3 nucleotides read TGTGCCAGTAGTAAAGGGAGCTCCTACAATGAGCAGTTCTTC.